The present T cell receptor (beta chain) was sequenced within a study of T cells after posttransplantation cyclophosphamide. Study-level findings and limits: Later blood repertoires were often dominated by clones from the donor CD8+ memory compartment. Recipient CMV seropositivity and CMV reactivation strongly tracked TRB clonality. Tissue-infiltrating T cells from skin or gut overlapped little with blood T cells.

Germline lookup yields CDR1 MRHNA and CDR2 SNTAGT. This CDR3 contains 15 residues. Trimming shortened V by 2 bases and J by 3 bases, and 11 bases separated the two germline ends. The method was immunoSEQ multiplex PCR; TCRdb's version includes in-frame clones alone and lacks a portion of them. This table has tens of thousands of clones, about 82% appearing once. As for this clone: Its antigen remains unknown.

The sequencing input was PBMCs. This chain links TRBV6-4 with TRBJ1-5; D remains unclear. The source of this sequence is a woman aged 55 to 70 with a blood cancer, CMV-positive, and with a related stem cell donor. CDR3 nucleotides: TGTGCCAGCAGTGACCGCCCGGGGAACAATCAGCCCCAGCATTTT. This sequence encodes CASSDRPGNNQPQHF.